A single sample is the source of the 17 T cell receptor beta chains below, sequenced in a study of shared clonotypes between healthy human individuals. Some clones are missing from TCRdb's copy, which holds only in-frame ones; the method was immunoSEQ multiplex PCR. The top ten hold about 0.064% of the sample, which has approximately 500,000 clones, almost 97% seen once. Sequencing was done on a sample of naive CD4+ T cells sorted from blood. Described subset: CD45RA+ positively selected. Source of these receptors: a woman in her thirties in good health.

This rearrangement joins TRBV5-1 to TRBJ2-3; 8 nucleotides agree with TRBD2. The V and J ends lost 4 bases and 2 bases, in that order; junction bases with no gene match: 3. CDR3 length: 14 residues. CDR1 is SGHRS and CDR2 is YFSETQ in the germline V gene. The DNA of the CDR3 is TGCGCCAGCAGCCCGGGGGGGTCCACAGATACGCAGTATTTT. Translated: CASSPGGSTDTQYF.

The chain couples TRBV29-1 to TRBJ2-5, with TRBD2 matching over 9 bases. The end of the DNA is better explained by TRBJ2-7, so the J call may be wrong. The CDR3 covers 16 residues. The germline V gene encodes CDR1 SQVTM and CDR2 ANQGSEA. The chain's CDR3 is CSVEMDISGRRGEQYF. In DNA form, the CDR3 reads TGCAGCGTTGAAATGGACATTAGCGGGAGAAGAGGCGAGCAGTACTTC.

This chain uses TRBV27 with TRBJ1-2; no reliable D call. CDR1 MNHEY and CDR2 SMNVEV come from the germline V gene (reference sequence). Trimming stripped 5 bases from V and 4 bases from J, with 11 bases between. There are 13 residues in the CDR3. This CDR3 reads CASSTDRLYGYTF. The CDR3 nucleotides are TGTGCCAGCAGTACGGATAGGCTCTATGGCTACACCTTC.

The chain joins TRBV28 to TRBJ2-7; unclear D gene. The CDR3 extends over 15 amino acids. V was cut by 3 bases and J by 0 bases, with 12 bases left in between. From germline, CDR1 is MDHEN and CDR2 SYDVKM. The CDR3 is CASSFVSADSYEQYF. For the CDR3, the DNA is TGTGCCAGCAGTTTCGTTAGTGCGGACTCCTACGAGCAGTACTTC.

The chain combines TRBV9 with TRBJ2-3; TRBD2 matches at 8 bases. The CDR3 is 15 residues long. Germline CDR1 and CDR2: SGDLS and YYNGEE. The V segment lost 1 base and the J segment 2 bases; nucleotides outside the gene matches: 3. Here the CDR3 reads CASSVTGRVTDTQYF. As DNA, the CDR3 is TGTGCCAGCAGCGTAACCGGGAGGGTCACAGATACGCAGTATTTT.

The CDR3 DNA reads TGTGCCAGCAGCTTGCGAGGGGCAGGGGGCTTTTTGGGGATTCAGTACTTC. Its protein product is CASSLRGAGGFLGIQYF. V gene TRBV11-2 combines with J gene TRBJ2-4; 8 bases agree with TRBD1. CDR1 and CDR2 from the germline V gene are SGHAT and FQNNGV. The V segment lost 3 bases and the J segment 10 bases; nucleotides outside the gene matches: 17. The CDR3 length is 17 residues.

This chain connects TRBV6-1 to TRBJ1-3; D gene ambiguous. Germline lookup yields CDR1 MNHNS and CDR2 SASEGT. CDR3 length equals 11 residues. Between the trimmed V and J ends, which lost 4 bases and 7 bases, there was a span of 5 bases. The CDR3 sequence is CASSVGNTIYF. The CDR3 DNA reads TGTGCCAGCAGTGTTGGGAACACCATATATTTT.

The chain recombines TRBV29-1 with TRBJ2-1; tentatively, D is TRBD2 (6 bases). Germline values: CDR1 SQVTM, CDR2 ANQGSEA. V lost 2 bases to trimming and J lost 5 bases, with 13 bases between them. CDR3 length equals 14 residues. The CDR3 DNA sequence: TGCAGCGTTGAAAGGCTAGCGAGAGACAATGAGCAGTTCTTC. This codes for CSVERLARDNEQFF.

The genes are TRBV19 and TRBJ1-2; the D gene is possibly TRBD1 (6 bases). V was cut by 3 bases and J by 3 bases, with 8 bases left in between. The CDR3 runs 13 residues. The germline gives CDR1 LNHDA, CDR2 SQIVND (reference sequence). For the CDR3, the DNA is TGTGCCAGTAGTATTGGACAGCACTATGGCTACACCTTC. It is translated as CASSIGQHYGYTF.

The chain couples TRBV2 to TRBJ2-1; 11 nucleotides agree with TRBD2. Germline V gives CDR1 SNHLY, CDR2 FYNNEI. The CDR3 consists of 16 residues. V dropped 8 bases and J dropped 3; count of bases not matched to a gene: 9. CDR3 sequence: CASGDSGRAVYNEQFF. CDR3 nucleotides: TGTGCCAGCGGGGATAGCGGGAGGGCCGTCTACAATGAGCAGTTCTTC.

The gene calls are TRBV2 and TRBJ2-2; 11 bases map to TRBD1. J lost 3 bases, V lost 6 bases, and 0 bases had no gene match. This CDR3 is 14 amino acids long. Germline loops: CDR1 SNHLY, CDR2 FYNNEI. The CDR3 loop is CASRGQGDTGELFF. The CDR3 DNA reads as TGTGCCAGCAGGGGACAGGGGGACACCGGGGAGCTGTTTTTT. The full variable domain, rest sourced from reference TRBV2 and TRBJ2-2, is EPEVTQTPSHQVTQMGQEVILRCVPISNHLYFYWYRQILGQKVEFLVSFYNNEISEKSEIFDDQFSVERPDGSNFTLKIRSTKLEDSAMYFCASRGQGDTGELFFGEGSRLTVL.

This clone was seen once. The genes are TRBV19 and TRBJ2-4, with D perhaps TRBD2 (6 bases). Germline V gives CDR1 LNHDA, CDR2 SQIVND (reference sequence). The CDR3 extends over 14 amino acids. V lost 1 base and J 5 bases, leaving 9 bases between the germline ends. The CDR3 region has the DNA TGTGCCAGTAGTATAGTGGGCGGGGAAAACATTCAGTACTTC. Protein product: CASSIVGGENIQYF.

The CDR3 protein is CASSEMVSGRGEQFF. CDR3 bases: TGTGCCAGCAGTGAAATGGTGAGCGGGAGGGGGGAGCAGTTCTTC. The V call is TRBV6-1, the J call TRBJ2-1; 10 bases match TRBD2. In germline, CDR1 is MNHNS, CDR2 SASEGT. The CDR3 has 15 amino acids. V shed 2 bases, J shed 10 bases, and the junction held 8 bases outside the gene matches.

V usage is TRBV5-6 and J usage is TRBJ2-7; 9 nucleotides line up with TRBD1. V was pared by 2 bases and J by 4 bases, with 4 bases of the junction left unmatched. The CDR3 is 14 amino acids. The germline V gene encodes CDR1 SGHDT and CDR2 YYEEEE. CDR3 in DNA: TGTGCCAGCAGCTTAGGGACAGGGAAATACGAGCAGTACTTC. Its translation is CASSLGTGKYEQYF.

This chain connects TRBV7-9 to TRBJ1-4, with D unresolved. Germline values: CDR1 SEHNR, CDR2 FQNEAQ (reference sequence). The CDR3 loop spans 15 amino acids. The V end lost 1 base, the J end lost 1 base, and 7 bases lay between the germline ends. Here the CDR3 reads CASSLGLGTNEKLFF. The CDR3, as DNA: TGTGCCAGCAGCTTAGGCCTGGGAACTAATGAAAAACTGTTTTTT. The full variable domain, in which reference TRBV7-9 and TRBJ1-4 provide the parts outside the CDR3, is DTGVSQNPRHKITKRGQNVTFRCDPISEHNRLYWYRQTLGQGPEFLTYFQNEAQLEKSRLLSDRFSAERPKGSFSTLEIQRTEQGDSAMYLCASSLGLGTNEKLFFGSGTQLSVL.

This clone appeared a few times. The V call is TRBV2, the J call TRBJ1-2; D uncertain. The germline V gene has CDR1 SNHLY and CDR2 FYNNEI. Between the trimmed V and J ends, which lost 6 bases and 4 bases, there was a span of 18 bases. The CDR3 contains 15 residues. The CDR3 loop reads CASRAYRETSYGYTF. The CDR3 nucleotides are TGTGCCAGCAGGGCCTATCGGGAGACCTCCTATGGCTACACCTTC. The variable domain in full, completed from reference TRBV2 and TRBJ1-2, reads EPEVTQTPSHQVTQMGQEVILRCVPISNHLYFYWYRQILGQKVEFLVSFYNNEISEKSEIFDDQFSVERPDGSNFTLKIRSTKLEDSAMYFCASRAYRETSYGYTFGSGTRLTVV.

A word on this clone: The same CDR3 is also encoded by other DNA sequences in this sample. CDR3 protein: CASSLGLAGPSTDTQYF. The CDR3 nucleotides read TGTGCCAGCAGCTTGGGACTAGCGGGACCTAGCACAGATACGCAGTATTTT. The chain recombines TRBV28 with TRBJ2-3; 13 nucleotides agree with TRBD2. CDR1 and CDR2 (germline): MDHEN, SYDVKM. The CDR3 runs 17 residues. The J segment lost 0 bases and the V segment lost 6 bases, leaving 6 bases of the junction unmatched.